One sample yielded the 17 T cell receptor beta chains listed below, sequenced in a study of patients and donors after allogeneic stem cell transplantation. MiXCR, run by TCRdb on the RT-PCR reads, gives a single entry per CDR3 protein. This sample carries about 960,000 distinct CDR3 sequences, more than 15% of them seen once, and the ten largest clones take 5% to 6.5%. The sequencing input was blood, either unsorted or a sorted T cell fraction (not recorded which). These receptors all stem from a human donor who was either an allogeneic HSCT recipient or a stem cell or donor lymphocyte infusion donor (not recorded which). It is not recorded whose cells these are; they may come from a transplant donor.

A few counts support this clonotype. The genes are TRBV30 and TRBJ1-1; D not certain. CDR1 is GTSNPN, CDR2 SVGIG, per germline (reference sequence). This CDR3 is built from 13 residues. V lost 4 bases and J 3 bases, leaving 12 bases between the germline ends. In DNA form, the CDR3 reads TGTGCCTGGACATCCGGGAGGTACACTGAAGCTTTCTTT. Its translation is CAWTSGRYTEAFF. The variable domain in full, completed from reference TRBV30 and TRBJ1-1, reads SQTIHQWPATLVQPVGSPLSLECTVEGTSNPNLYWYRQAAGRGLQLLFYSVGIGQISSEVPQNLSASRPQDRQFILSSKKLLLSDSGFYLCAWTSGRYTEAFFGQGTRLTVV.

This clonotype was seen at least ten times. The CDR3 DNA follows: TGCAGCGTTATGCTCTTTGGGACAGGGCGCTACGAGCAGTACTTC. Translated: CSVMLFGTGRYEQYF. This sequence joins TRBV29-1 and TRBJ2-7; 9 bases line up with TRBD1. Trimming removed 5 bases from V and 3 bases from J; junction bases left unmatched: 11. Looked up from germline, CDR1 is SQVTM and CDR2 is ANQGSEA. The CDR3 totals 15 residues.

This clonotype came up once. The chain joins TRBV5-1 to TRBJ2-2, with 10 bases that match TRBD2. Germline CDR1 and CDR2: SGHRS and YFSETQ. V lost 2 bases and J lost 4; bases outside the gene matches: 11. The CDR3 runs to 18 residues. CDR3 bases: TGCGCCAGCAGCTTTCGGCTAGCGGGAGCTGGGAGCACCGGGGAGCTGTTTTTT. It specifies CASSFRLAGAGSTGELFF. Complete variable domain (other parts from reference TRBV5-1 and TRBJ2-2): KAGVTQTPRYLIKTRGQQVTLSCSPISGHRSVSWYQQTPGQGLQFLFEYFSETQRNKGNFPGRFSGRQFSNSRSEMNVSTLELGDSALYLCASSFRLAGAGSTGELFFGEGSRLTVL.

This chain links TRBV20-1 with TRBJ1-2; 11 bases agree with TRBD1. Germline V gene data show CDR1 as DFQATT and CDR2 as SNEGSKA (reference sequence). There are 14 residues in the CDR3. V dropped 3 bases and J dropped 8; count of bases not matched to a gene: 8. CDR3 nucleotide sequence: TGCAGTGCTAGGAGGACAGGGGGCTCGGGCGGCTACACCTTC. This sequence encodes CSARRTGGSGGYTF.

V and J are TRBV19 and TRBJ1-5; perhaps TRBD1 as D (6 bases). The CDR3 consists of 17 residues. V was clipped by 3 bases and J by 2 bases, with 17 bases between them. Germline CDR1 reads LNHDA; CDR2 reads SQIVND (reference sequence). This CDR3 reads CASSMPGGGAGNQPQHF. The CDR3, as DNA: TGTGCCAGTAGTATGCCCGGGGGGGGCGCGGGCAATCAGCCCCAGCATTTT.

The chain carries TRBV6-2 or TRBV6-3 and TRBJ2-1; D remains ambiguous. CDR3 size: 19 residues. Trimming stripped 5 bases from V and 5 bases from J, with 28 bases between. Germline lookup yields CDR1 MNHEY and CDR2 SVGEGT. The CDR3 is CASSPTIRLVGSSNNEQFF. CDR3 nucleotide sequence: TGTGCCAGCAGTCCAACCATACGATTAGTCGGATCCTCGAACAATGAGCAGTTCTTC.

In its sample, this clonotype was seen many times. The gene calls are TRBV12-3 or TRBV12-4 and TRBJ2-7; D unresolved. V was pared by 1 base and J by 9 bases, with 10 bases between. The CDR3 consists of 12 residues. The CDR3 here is CASSLEGHGQYF. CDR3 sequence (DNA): TGTGCCAGCAGTTTAGAAGGTCACGGGCAGTACTTC.

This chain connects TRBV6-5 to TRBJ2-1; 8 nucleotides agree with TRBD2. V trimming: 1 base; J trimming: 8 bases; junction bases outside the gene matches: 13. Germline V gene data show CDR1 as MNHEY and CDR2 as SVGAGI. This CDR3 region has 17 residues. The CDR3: CASSYLILAGAMDEQFF. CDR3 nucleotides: TGTGCCAGCAGTTACTTGATTCTAGCGGGTGCCATGGATGAGCAGTTCTTC.

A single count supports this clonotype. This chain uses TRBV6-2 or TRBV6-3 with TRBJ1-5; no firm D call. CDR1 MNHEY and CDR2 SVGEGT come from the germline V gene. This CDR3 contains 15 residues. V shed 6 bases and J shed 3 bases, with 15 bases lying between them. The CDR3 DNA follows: TGTGCCAGCAGGACGTCCAGGCGGGACAATCAGCCCCAGCATTTT. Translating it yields CASRTSRRDNQPQHF.

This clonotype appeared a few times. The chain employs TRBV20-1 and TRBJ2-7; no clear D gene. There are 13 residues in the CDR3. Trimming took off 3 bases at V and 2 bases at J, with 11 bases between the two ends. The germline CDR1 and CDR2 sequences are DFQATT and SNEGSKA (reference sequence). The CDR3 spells CSASPHSPYEQYF. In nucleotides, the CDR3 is TGCAGTGCTAGTCCGCACAGTCCCTACGAGCAGTACTTC.

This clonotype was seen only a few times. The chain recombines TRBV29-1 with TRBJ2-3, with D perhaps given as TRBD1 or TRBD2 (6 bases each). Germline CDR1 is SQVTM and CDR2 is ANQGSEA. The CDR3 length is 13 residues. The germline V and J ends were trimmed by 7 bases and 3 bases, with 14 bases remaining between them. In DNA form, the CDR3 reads TGCAGCGCGGAAGGGGGGTTTACAGATACGCAGTATTTT. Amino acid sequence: CSAEGGFTDTQYF.

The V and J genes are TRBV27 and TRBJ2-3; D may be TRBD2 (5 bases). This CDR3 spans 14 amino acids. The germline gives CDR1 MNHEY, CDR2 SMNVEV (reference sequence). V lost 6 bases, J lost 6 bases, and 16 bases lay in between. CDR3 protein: CASSRRAWRDTQYF. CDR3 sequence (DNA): TGTGCCAGCAGCCGGCGGGCCTGGCGGGATACGCAGTATTTT.

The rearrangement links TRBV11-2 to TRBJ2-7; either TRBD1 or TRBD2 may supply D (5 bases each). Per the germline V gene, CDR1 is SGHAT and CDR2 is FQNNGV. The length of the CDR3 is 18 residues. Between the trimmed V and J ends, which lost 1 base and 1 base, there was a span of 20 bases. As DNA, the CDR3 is TGTGCCAGCAGCTTAGGGTGGGGCAGGACTCGAGAGTCCTACGAGCAGTACTTC. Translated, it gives CASSLGWGRTRESYEQYF.

The CDR3, as DNA: TGTGCCAGCGGGACAGACCGACTAGCGGGATTCGACGAGCAGTACTTC. It codes for CASGTDRLAGFDEQYF. The chain uses TRBV12-3 or TRBV12-4 and TRBJ2-7; 11 nucleotides line up with TRBD2. The length of the CDR3 is 16 residues. V lost 8 bases, J lost 5 bases, and 14 bases stayed unmatched.

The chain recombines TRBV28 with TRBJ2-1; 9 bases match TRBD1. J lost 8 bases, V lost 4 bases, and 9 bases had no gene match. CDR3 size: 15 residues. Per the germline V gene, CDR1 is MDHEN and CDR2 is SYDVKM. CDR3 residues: CASSYRGLRTDEQFF. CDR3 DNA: TGTGCCAGCAGTTACAGGGGGCTGCGGACAGATGAGCAGTTCTTC.

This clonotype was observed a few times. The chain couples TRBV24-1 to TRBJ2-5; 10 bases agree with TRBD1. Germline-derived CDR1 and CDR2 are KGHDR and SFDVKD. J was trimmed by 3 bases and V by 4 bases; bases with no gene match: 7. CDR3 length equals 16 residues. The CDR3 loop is CATSDPPGTGEETQYF. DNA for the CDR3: TGTGCCACCAGTGACCCTCCCGGGACAGGGGAAGAGACCCAGTACTTC.

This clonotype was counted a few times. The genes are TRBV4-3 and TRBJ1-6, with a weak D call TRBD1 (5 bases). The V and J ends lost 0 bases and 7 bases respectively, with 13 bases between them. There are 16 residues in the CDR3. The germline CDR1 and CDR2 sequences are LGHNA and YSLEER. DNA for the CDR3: TGCGCCAGCAGCCAAGACGACGGGGCTAACAATTCACCCCTCCACTTT. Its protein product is CASSQDDGANNSPLHF.